This T cell receptor beta chain appears in the sequencing data of a study of T cells after yellow fever vaccination. Study summary: Low-cell-number fractions were prepared with SMART-Seq v4 Ultra Low Input. Whole-study results and caveats: High-abundance clonotypes from the bulk population could contaminate FACS-sorted repertoires. Post-booster reappearance was seen for most primary-vaccination clones (around 96% CD4, around 91% CD8).

The CDR3 has 13 residues. The germline V and J ends were trimmed by 4 bases and 4 bases, with 8 bases remaining between them. TCRdb itself ran the 5' RACE reads through MiXCR, one entry per CDR3 protein. The sample has about 180,000 distinct CDR3 sequences, roughly 6.2% seen once. Notes on this clonotype: Its target is unknown.

The sequence was obtained from a man in his late teens or twenties who received the YFV17D yellow fever vaccine. The gene calls are TRBV12-3 or TRBV12-4 and TRBJ1-3, with unresolved D. The material was CD4+ T cells sorted from PBMCs, obtained on the day of the first yellow fever vaccination. In nucleotides, the CDR3 is TGTGCCAGCAGTTCCGACGGCGGAAACACCATATATTTT. It translates to CASSSDGGNTIYF.